Shown below are 23 T cell receptor beta chains from a single sample sequenced in a study of shared clonotypes between healthy human individuals (dated by TCRdb to 2018 to 2020). The library was produced with the immunoSEQ multiplex PCR assay. TCRdb limited this immuneACCESS table to in-frame rearrangements with V and J called. A share of clones is missing; checked studies link under half to unresolved V genes, and the rest is unexplained. For this sample the table gives some 2.4 million clones, of which 90% to 95% were detected only once. The top ten clonotypes cover 0.36% of the sample. The specimen was naive CD4+ T cells from PBMCs. The cell subset or site label corresponds to: CD45RA+ positively selected. These receptor sequences come from a man between 18 and 35 years old in good health. Some clones in this sample may be carry-over from other donors' samples.

The chain is built from TRBV5-1 and TRBJ2-7, with D maybe TRBD1 (5 bases). Germline loops: CDR1 SGHRS, CDR2 YFSETQ. Trimming cost V 4 bases and J 2 bases, with 22 bases left between them. There are 17 residues in the CDR3. CDR3 sequence (DNA): TGCGCCAGCAGCGCCGGACCGGTAGGGGCTGGGACCTACGAGCAGTACTTC. Its translation is CASSAGPVGAGTYEQYF.

The chain has TRBV5-6 and TRBJ2-1; D perhaps matches TRBD1 (6 bases). From germline, CDR1 is SGHDT and CDR2 YYEEEE. The CDR3 totals 15 residues. Between the trimmed V and J ends, which lost 2 bases and 5 bases, there was a span of 14 bases. This CDR3 is CASSFDRTPHNEQFF. Written as DNA, the CDR3 is TGTGCCAGCAGCTTCGACAGGACCCCGCACAATGAGCAGTTCTTC.

J is TRBJ2-7 and V is TRBV19, with no clear D. The CDR3 loop spans 13 amino acids. The germline V gene encodes CDR1 LNHDA and CDR2 SQIVND (reference sequence). V was clipped by 0 bases and J by 7 bases, with 10 bases between them. CDR3 protein: CASSIDRKTEQYF. The CDR3 DNA reads as TGTGCCAGTAGTATAGATCGGAAAACGGAGCAGTACTTC.

V usage is TRBV7-2 and J usage is TRBJ1-2, with D tentatively TRBD1 (6 bases). CDR1 SGHTA and CDR2 FQGNSA come from the germline V gene. Deletions cut 1 base from V and 6 bases from J, with 12 bases between. This CDR3 has 14 amino acids. The CDR3 loop reads CASSLVTGYDGYTF. The CDR3 DNA sequence: TGTGCCAGCAGCTTAGTTACAGGGTACGATGGCTACACCTTC.

The chain has TRBV9 and TRBJ2-7; 8 nucleotides line up with TRBD2. This CDR3 has 18 residues. Germline-derived CDR1 and CDR2 are SGDLS and YYNGEE. Losses at the gene ends were 0 bases for V and 6 bases for J; bases not matched to a gene: 17. Here the CDR3 DNA reads TGTGCCAGCAGCGTAGCCCCCTCGGGAGTAGCGGGACCTCCCGAGCAGTACTTC. This gives the protein CASSVAPSGVAGPPEQYF.

The chain recombines TRBV18 with TRBJ2-5, with 10 bases identical to TRBD1. The length of the CDR3 is 15 residues. Germline trimming cut 5 bases from V and 4 bases from J; bases unmatched to any gene: 7. Germline values: CDR1 KGHSH, CDR2 LQKENI. DNA of the CDR3: TGTGCCAGCTCATCGTGGACAGGGGGTAGAGAGACCCAGTACTTC. The encoded protein is CASSSWTGGRETQYF.

A remark on this clone: The sample contains more than one DNA sequence encoding this CDR3. The chain uses TRBV19 and TRBJ1-3; D is unresolved. The CDR3 loop spans 12 amino acids. The V and J ends lost 6 bases and 3 bases respectively, with 6 bases between them. Germline assignment: CDR1 LNHDA and CDR2 SQIVND (reference sequence). The CDR3 region has the DNA TGTGCCAGTAGCTTTAATGGAAACACCATATATTTT. This sequence encodes CASSFNGNTIYF. Looking up the rest from reference TRBV19 and TRBJ1-3 gives the full variable domain: DGGITQSPKYLFRKEGQNVTLSCEQNLNHDAMYWYRQDPGQGLRLIYYSQIVNDFQKGDIAEGYSVSREKKESFPLTVTSAQKNPTAFYLCASSFNGNTIYFGEGSWLTVV.

This chain links TRBV19 with TRBJ1-2; 8 bases align to TRBD1. The CDR3 runs to 16 residues. J gave up 14 bases and V 0 bases, and 17 bases lay outside the gene matches. Germline V CDR1 and CDR2: LNHDA, SQIVND (reference sequence). CDR3 in DNA: TGTGCCAGTAGTATAGATCCGGCCAGGGGGCCCGGTTTGTGGACCTTC. Its protein product is CASSIDPARGPGLWTF.

The chain has TRBV12-5 and TRBJ2-2; tentative D call: TRBD1 (6 bases). Trimming pared 0 bases from V and 2 bases from J, leaving 22 bases between. Germline lookup yields CDR1 LGHNT and CDR2 FRNRAP. The CDR3 loop spans 20 amino acids. The CDR3 spells CASGLVPGTGTNHNTGELFF. CDR3 coding DNA: TGTGCTAGTGGTTTGGTACCCGGAACAGGGACAAACCACAACACCGGGGAGCTGTTTTTT.

The chain recombines TRBV5-1 with TRBJ1-1; 7 nucleotides agree with TRBD1. The ends lost 4 bases at V and 1 base at J; junction bases unmatched: 10. The CDR3 sequence is 16 residues long. The germline gives CDR1 SGHRS, CDR2 YFSETQ. The CDR3 protein is CASSERPGQTNTEAFF. The DNA of the CDR3 is TGCGCCAGCAGCGAGAGACCGGGACAGACGAACACTGAAGCTTTCTTT.

This clone was recorded only once. The J gene is TRBJ2-5, the V gene TRBV9, with 10 bases identical to TRBD2. Trimming took 4 bases from V and 10 from J; bases not matched to a gene: 13. The germline gives CDR1 SGDLS, CDR2 YYNGEE. The CDR3 is made up of 15 amino acids. In DNA, the CDR3 is TGTGCCAGCAGCTCGACCGGGACTAGCGTCGGAGACCAGTACTTC. Translating it yields CASSSTGTSVGDQYF.

The chain links TRBV6-1 to TRBJ1-5; D perhaps matches TRBD1 (5 bases). From germline, CDR1 is MNHNS and CDR2 SASEGT. Trimming stripped 4 bases from V and 4 bases from J, with 14 bases between. This CDR3 comprises 15 residues. The DNA of the CDR3 is TGTGCCAGCAGTGTGGGGCTTGCGAGTAATCAGCCCCAGCATTTT. Translation: CASSVGLASNQPQHF.

The CDR3 loop is CSVETGGLDNEQFF. CDR3 nucleotide sequence: TGCAGCGTTGAAACAGGGGGCCTCGACAATGAGCAGTTCTTC. The J gene is TRBJ2-1, the V gene TRBV29-1, with 9 nucleotides matching TRBD1. The CDR3 consists of 14 residues. Trimming took 2 bases from V and 5 from J; bases not matched to a gene: 4. Germline loops: CDR1 SQVTM, CDR2 ANQGSEA.

The chain recombines TRBV6-1 with TRBJ1-5, with D perhaps matching TRBD1 (6 bases). The CDR3 spans 17 residues. In germline, CDR1 is MNHNS, CDR2 SASEGT. The V gene lost 4 bases and the J gene lost 3 bases, with 19 bases spanning the gap. The CDR3 DNA follows: TGTGCCAGCAGTGTCACCGACAGCAGGGGCTCCAATCAGCCCCAGCATTTT. It yields the protein CASSVTDSRGSNQPQHF.

The chain combines TRBV7-9 with TRBJ2-7; 13 nucleotides line up with TRBD2. The CDR3 consists of 15 residues. Trimming took 5 bases from V and 6 from J; bases not matched to a gene: 7. The germline gives CDR1 SEHNR, CDR2 FQNEAQ (reference sequence). The CDR3 coding sequence is TGTGCCAGCAGCCAAACTAGCGGGAGGGGGACCGAGCAGTACTTC. Protein product: CASSQTSGRGTEQYF.

The J gene is TRBJ2-1, the V gene TRBV10-1, with 10 bases identical to TRBD2. CDR3 length equals 15 residues. From germline, CDR1 is WNHNN and CDR2 SYGVQD (reference sequence). With 6 bases clipped from V and 6 bases from J, the junction kept 8 bases outside the gene matches. Here the CDR3 reads CASSTIAGGLNEQFF. CDR3 sequence (DNA): TGCGCCAGCAGCACAATAGCGGGAGGTCTCAATGAGCAGTTCTTC.

The chain couples TRBV14 to TRBJ2-5, with D hard to call. V was shortened by 2 bases and J by 2 bases, with 18 bases between the two germline ends. Per germline, CDR1 SGHDN and CDR2 FVKESK. This CDR3 region has 17 residues. The CDR3 spells CASSQIFPGRAQETQYF. In DNA form, the CDR3 reads TGTGCCAGCAGCCAAATATTTCCGGGCCGAGCTCAAGAGACCCAGTACTTC.

The J gene is TRBJ2-1, the V gene TRBV5-1; 7 nucleotides match TRBD1. Germline CDR1 reads SGHRS; CDR2 reads YFSETQ. The CDR3 extends over 16 amino acids. V lost 5 bases, J lost 5 bases, and 13 bases stayed unmatched. The CDR3 is CASRPEGQSRNNEQFF. The CDR3 region has the DNA TGCGCCAGCAGACCTGAGGGACAGAGCCGAAACAATGAGCAGTTCTTC.

The chain employs TRBV4-1 and TRBJ2-3, with D unclear. Germline V gene sequence: CDR1 MGHRA, CDR2 YSYEKL. CDR3 length: 12 amino acids. Trimming shortened V by 1 base and J by 8 bases, and 7 bases separated the two germline ends. The CDR3 here is CASSQGRGTQYF. The CDR3 DNA follows: TGCGCCAGCAGCCAAGGGCGCGGTACGCAGTATTTT.

Turning to this clone: At the DNA level, this CDR3 is encoded by other sequences in the same sample as well. V is TRBV5-1 and J is TRBJ1-5; 9 bases fit TRBD1. The CDR3 is made up of 15 amino acids. V lost 0 bases to trimming and J lost 7 bases; unmatched junction nucleotides: 5. From germline, CDR1 is SGHRS and CDR2 YFSETQ. CDR3 sequence reads: CASSLGTGGEQPQHF. CDR3 nucleotide sequence: TGCGCCAGCAGCTTGGGTACAGGGGGCGAACAGCCCCAGCATTTT.

The rearrangement uses TRBV2 and TRBJ1-5, with D maybe TRBD1 (5 bases). This CDR3 has 15 amino acids. V gave up 3 bases and J gave up 1 base, with 10 bases separating them. Per germline, CDR1 SNHLY and CDR2 FYNNEI. DNA of the CDR3: TGTGCCAGCAGTGATTGGCGGGACAGCAATCAGCCCCAGCATTTT. The encoded protein is CASSDWRDSNQPQHF.

J is TRBJ2-4 and V is TRBV4-1; 8 bases agree with TRBD2. Germline trimming cut 1 base from V and 0 bases from J; bases unmatched to any gene: 8. Looked up from germline, CDR1 is MGHRA and CDR2 is YSYEKL. The CDR3 runs 18 residues. The CDR3 here is CASSQVASGQLAKNIQYF. The CDR3 nucleotides are TGCGCCAGCAGCCAAGTGGCTAGCGGGCAACTAGCCAAAAACATTCAGTACTTC.

In the case of this clone: The identical CDR3 is also encoded by other nucleotide sequences in the sample. The chain joins TRBV15 to TRBJ1-1; D ambiguous. This CDR3 comprises 13 residues. Germline V gene sequence: CDR1 LNHNV, CDR2 YYDKDF (reference sequence). Trimming took off 3 bases at V and 3 bases at J, with 8 bases between the two ends. The CDR3 nucleotides read TGTGCCACCAGCAGGGGTGGGGACACTGAAGCTTTCTTT. This codes for CATSRGGDTEAFF.